This T cell receptor beta chain comes out of a study of early T cells in non-severe SARS-CoV-2 infection (dated by TCRdb to 2020 to 2022). Concerning the study at large: Because TCR sequencing relied on bulk RNA taken from unsorted whole blood, pairing of alpha and beta chains was not possible.

Summary of the overall study and its limitations: Matching against VDJdb was skewed toward anti-spike CD8 responses, likely underestimated virus-specific expansions, and missed private and CD4 specificities.

CDR1 and CDR2, per the germline V gene (reference sequence), are SEHNR and FQNEAQ. Spanning cysteine to phenylalanine, the CDR3 consists of 11 amino acids. Only CDR3 DNA is held: 33 bases, read in frame from base 1. This was a case-control study nested in a cohort of healthcare workers in London, UK, who had nasopharyngeal swab PCR tests and blood samples taken every week. Between 23 and 31 March 2020, the week of the UK lockdown, healthcare workers were enrolled and then followed up weekly for as long as 16 weeks. The protocol used for the library was 5' RACE. Sequencing was carried out with a NextSeq 500. Unique molecular identifiers were attached to individual cDNA molecules in the TCR library protocol so that sequencing error and PCR bias could be corrected. Sequencing covered both TCR alpha and beta chains, and within each sample the abundances of alpha and beta sequences were tightly co-correlated. Per the authors' processing: Decombinator V4 was used to annotate the V gene, J gene and CDR3 of the TCR sequences. Expanded TCRs were defined as changing significantly between any two time points under a Poisson model with p below 0.0001. TCR abundances were normalised to the total number of TCRs sequenced in each sample and reported as counts per million. MAIT TCRs were defined by TRAV1-2 paired with TRAJ12, TRAJ20 or TRAJ33, and iNKT TCRs by TRAV10 paired with TRAJ18. VDJdb, accessed 1 November 2021, was searched for CMV, EBV and SARS-CoV-2 annotated TCRs, with TCRs annotated for multiple antigens excluded. TCRdb passed the public sequencing reads through fastp at Q25 and MiXCR, retaining productive beta sequences. Every distinct CDR3 protein forms one entry, paired with its most common genes and DNA. None of the V and J calls come from the authors' own analysis; TCRdb made them. This sample has 45,000 to 55,000 distinct CDR3 sequences in its table, and under 15% of those were observed once. The ten biggest clones cover roughly 10% of the sample.

A word on this clonotype: The antigen this receptor binds is unknown. One junction end disagrees with the germline gene, perhaps due to a read error.

Sequences were obtained from whole blood. The receptor was isolated from an adult who was a healthcare worker with PCR-confirmed SARS-CoV-2 infection or an uninfected control (not recorded which). This chain joins TRBV7-9 to TRBJ2-7; the D call could be TRBD1 or TRBD2, with each sharing 5 bases. The CDR3 region reads CASSNPGRRNF. The bases read TGTGCCAGCAGCAACCCGGGACGGAGGAACTTC.